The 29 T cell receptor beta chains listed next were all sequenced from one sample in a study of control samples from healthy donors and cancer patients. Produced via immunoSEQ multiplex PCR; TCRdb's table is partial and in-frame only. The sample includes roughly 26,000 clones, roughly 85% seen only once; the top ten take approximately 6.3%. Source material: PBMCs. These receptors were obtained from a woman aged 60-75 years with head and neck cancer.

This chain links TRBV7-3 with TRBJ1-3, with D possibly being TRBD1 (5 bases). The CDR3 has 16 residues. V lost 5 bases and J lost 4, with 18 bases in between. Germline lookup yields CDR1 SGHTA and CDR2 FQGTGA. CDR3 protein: CASSPGDLTAGNTIYF. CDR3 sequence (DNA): TGTGCCAGCAGCCCCGGGGACCTAACGGCGGGAAACACCATATATTTT.

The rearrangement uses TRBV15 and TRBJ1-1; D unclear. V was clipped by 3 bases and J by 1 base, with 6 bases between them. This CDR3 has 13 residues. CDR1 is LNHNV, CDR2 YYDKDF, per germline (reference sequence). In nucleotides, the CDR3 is TGTGCCACCAGCAGTGAAGGGAACACTGAAGCTTTCTTT. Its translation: CATSSEGNTEAFF.

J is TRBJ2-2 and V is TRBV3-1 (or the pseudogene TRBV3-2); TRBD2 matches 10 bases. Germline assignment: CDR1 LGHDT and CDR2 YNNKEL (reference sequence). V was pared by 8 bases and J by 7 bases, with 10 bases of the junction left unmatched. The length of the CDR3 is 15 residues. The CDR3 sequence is CASGLSGRIGGELFF. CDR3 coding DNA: TGTGCCAGCGGTCTTAGCGGGAGGATAGGCGGGGAGCTGTTTTTT.

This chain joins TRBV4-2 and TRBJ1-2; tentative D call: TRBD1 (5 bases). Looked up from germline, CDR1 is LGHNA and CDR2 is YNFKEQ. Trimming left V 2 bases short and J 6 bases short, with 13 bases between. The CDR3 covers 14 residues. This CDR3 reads CASSQRTGGDGYTF. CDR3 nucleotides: TGTGCCAGCAGCCAACGGACGGGGGGGGATGGCTACACCTTC.

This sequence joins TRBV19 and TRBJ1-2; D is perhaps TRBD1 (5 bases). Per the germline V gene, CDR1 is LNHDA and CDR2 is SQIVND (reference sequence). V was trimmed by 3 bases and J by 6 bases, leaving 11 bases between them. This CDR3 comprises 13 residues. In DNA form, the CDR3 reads TGTGCCAGTAGTATCTCCAGGGCCCATGGCTACACCTTC. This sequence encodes CASSISRAHGYTF.

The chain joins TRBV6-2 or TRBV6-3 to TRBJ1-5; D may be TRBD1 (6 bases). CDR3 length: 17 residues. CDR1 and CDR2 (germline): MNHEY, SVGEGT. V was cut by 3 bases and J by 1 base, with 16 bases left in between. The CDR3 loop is CASSYIQGPGSNQPQHF. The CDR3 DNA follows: TGTGCCAGCAGTTATATACAGGGTCCCGGAAGCAATCAGCCCCAGCATTTT.

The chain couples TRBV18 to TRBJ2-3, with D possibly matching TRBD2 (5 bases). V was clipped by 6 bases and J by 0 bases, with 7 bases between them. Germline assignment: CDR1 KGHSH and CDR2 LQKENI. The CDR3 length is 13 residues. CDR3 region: CASSRTSTDTQYF. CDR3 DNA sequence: TGTGCCAGCTCCCGGACTAGCACAGATACGCAGTATTTT.

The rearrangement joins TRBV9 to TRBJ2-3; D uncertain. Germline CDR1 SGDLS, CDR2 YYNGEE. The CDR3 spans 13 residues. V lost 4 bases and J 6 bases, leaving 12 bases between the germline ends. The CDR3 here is CASSPQVSDTQYF. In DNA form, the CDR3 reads TGTGCCAGCAGCCCACAAGTTTCCGATACGCAGTATTTT.

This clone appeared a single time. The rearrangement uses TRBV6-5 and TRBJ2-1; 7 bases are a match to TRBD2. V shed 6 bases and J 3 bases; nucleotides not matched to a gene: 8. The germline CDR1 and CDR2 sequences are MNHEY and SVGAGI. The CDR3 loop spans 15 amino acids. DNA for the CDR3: TGTGCCAGCAGGGTAAGCGGGAAAGTCTACAATGAGCAGTTCTTC. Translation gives CASRVSGKVYNEQFF.

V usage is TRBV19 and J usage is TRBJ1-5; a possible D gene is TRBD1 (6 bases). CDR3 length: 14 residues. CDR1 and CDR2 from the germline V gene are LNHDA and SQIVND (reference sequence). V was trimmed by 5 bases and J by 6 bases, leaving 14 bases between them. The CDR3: CASSQQGDRQPQHF. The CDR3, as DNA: TGTGCCAGTAGTCAACAGGGTGATCGTCAGCCCCAGCATTTT.

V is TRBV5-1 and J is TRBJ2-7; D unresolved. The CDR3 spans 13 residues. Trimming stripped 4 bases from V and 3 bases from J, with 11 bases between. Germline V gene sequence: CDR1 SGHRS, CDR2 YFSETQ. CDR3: CASSPDGNYEQYF. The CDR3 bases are TGCGCCAGCAGCCCGGACGGCAACTACGAGCAGTACTTC. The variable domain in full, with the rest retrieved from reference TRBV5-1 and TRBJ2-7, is KAGVTQTPRYLIKTRGQQVTLSCSPISGHRSVSWYQQTPGQGLQFLFEYFSETQRNKGNFPGRFSGRQFSNSRSEMNVSTLELGDSALYLCASSPDGNYEQYFGPGTRLTVT.

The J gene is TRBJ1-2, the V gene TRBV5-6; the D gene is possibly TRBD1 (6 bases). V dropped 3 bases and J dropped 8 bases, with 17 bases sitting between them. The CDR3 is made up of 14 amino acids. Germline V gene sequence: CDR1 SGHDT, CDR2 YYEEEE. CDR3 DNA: TGTGCCAGCAGCTGGCCTTTAGGACAGCCGGGCTACACCTTC. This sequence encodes CASSWPLGQPGYTF. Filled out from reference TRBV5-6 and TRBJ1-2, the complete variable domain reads DAGVTQSPTHLIKTRGQQVTLRCSPKSGHDTVSWYQQALGQGPQFIFQYYEEEERQRGNFPDRFSGHQFPNYSSELNVNALLLGDSALYLCASSWPLGQPGYTFGSGTRLTVV.

The DNA for the CDR3 is TGTGCCAGCAGCCCCGTCGGCTACAGGGGCTACGAGCAGTACTTC. Residues: CASSPVGYRGYEQYF. This chain links TRBV7-2 with TRBJ2-7, with 7 bases identical to TRBD1. V was clipped by 5 bases and J by 3 bases; unmatched bases: 10. Germline CDR1 and CDR2: SGHTA and FQGNSA. The CDR3 extends over 15 amino acids.

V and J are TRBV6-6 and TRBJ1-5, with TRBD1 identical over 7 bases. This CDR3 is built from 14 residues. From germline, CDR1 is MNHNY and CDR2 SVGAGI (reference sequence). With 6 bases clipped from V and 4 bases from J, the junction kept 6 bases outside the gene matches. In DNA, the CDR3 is TGTGCCAGCAGAACCGGACAGGAGAATCAGCCCCAGCATTTT. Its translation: CASRTGQENQPQHF.

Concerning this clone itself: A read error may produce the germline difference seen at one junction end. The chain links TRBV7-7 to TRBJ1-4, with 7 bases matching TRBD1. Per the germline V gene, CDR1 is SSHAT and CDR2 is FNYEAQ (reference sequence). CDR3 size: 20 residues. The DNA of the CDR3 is TGTGCTAGCAGCCCAGATTTTGGGACAGCGCTGGCCCGGGTCGATGAAAAACTGTTTTTT. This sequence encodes CASSPDFGTALARVDEKLFF. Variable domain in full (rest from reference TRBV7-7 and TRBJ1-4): GAGVSQSPRYKVTKRGQDVTLRCDPISSHATLYWYQQALGQGPEFLTYFNYEAQPDKSGLPSDRFSAERPEGSISTLTIQRTEQRDSAMYRCASSPDFGTALARVDEKLFFGSGTQLSVL.

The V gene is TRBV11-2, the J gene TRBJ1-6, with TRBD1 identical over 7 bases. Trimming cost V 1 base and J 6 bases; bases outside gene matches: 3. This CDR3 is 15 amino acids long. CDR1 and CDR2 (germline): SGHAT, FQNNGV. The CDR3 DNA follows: TGTGCCAGCAGCTTAGGGAGGGACAGTAATTCACCCCTCCACTTT. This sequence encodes CASSLGRDSNSPLHF.

The CDR3 DNA reads TGTGCCAGCAGCTCCCGACTAGCGGTATACAATGAGCAGTTCTTC. The encoded protein is CASSSRLAVYNEQFF. The chain links TRBV7-3 to TRBJ2-1; 9 nucleotides line up with TRBD2. This CDR3 comprises 15 residues. The germline gives CDR1 SGHTA, CDR2 FQGTGA. V was clipped by 4 bases and J by 4 bases; unmatched bases: 5.

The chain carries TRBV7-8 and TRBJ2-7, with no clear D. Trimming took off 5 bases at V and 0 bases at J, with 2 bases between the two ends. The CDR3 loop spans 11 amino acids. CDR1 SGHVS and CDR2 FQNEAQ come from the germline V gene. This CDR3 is CASSPSYEQYF. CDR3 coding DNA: TGTGCCAGCAGCCCCTCCTACGAGCAGTACTTC.

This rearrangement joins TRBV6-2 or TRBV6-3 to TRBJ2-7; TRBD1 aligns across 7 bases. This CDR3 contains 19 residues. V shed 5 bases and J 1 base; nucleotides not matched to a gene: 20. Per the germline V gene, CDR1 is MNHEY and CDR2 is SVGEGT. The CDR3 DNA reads TGTGCCAGCAGTCTTCCCCCCCAGCGACTACAGGGGCTTTCCTACGAGCAGTACTTC. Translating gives CASSLPPQRLQGLSYEQYF.

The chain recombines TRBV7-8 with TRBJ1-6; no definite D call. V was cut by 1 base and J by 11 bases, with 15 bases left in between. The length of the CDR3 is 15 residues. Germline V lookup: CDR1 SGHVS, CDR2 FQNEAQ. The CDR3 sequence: CASSLGVGSRTPLHF. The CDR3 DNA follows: TGTGCCAGCAGCTTAGGGGTAGGGAGTAGGACACCCCTCCACTTT.

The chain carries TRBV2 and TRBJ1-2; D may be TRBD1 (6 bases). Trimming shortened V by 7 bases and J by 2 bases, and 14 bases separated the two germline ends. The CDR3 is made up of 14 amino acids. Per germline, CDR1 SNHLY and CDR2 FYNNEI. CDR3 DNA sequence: TGTGCCAGCACAGTCCAGGGGAACAACTATGGCTACACCTTC. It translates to CASTVQGNNYGYTF.

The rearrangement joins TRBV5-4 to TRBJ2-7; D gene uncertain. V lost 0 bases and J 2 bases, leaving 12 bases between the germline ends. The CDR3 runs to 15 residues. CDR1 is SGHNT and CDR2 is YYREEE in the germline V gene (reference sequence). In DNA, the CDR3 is TGTGCCAGCAGCTTGGGCAGGACCCGCCCCTACGAGCAGTACTTC. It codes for CASSLGRTRPYEQYF.

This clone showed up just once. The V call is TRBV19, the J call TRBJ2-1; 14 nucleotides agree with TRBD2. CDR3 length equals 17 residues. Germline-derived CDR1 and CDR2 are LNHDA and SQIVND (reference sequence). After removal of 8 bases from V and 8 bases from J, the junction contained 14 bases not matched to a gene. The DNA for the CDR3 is TGTGCCAGTCAGGCGACTAGCGGGAGGGTCATTGGGGATGAGCAGTTCTTC. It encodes CASQATSGRVIGDEQFF.

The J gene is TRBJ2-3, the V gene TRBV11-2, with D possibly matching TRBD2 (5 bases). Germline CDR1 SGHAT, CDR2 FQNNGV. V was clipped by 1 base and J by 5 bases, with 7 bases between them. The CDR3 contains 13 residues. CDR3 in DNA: TGTGCCAGCAGCTTAGGTCGGGGAGATACGCAGTATTTT. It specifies CASSLGRGDTQYF.

The CDR3 region is CASSFPGGELFF. CDR3 in DNA: TGTGCCAGCAGTTTTCCGGGGGGGGAGCTGTTTTTT. The rearrangement joins TRBV27 to TRBJ2-2; perhaps TRBD2 as D (5 bases). Germline V gives CDR1 MNHEY, CDR2 SMNVEV (reference sequence). The CDR3 covers 12 residues. Trimming shortened V by 3 bases and J by 8 bases, and 7 bases separated the two germline ends.

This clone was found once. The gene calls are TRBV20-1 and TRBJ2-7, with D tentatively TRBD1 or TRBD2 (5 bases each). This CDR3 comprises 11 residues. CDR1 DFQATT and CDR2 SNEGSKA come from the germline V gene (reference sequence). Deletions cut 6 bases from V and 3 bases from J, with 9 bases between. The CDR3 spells CSAGTLYEQYF. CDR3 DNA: TGCAGTGCCGGGACCCTCTACGAGCAGTACTTC.

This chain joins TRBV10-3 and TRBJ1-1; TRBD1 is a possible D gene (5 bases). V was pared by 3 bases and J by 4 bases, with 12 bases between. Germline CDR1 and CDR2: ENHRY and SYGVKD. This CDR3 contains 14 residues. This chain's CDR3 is CAISEQEKGTEAFF. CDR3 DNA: TGTGCCATCAGTGAACAGGAAAAGGGCACTGAAGCTTTCTTT.

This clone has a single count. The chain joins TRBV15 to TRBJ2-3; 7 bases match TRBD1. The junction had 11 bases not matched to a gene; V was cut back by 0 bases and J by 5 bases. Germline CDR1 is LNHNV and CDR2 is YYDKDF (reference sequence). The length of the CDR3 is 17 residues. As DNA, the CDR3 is TGTGCCACCAGCAGAGAGACCGGGACAGAAGTGGGAGATACGCAGTATTTT. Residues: CATSRETGTEVGDTQYF.

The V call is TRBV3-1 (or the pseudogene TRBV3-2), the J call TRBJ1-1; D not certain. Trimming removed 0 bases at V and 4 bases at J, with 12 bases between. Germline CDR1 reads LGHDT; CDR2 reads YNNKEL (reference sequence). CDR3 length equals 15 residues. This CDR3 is CASSQEGFLGTEAFF. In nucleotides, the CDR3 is TGTGCCAGCAGCCAAGAAGGGTTCTTGGGCACTGAAGCTTTCTTT.